This TCR beta chain was found in a study of blood T cell repertoires in COVID-19. The V end lost 5 bases, the J end lost 5 bases, and 9 bases lay between the germline ends. The germline gives CDR1 SGHDN, CDR2 FVKESK. The CDR3 is 12 residues long. Participant ages covered about 18 to 89 years across about 25 US areas. Clinical history reported by participants formed the basis on which cohorts were assigned. Original analysis: Quantification of nucleated cells was approximated via reference gene primer amplification. Generated by immunoSEQ multiplex PCR, the TCRdb table keeps only in-frame clones and is missing some. The V and J calls and clone size were taken over from that table, and D and trimming were inferred from the DNA. The repertoire holds 250,000 to 300,000 clones, with roughly 89% as singletons.

Sequencing used PBMCs or T cells enriched from blood (not recorded which). The clonotype comes from a woman aged 40 to 55 who had recovered from COVID-19. The V gene is TRBV14, the J gene TRBJ1-2, with D possibly being TRBD1 (5 bases). The DNA of the CDR3 is TGTGCCAGCAGCAGGGGAGGGTATGGCTACACCTTC. Translating it yields CASSRGGYGYTF. The whole variable domain, remainder taken from reference TRBV14 and TRBJ1-2, is EAGVTQFPSHSVIEKGQTVTLRCDPISGHDNLYWYRRVMGKEIKFLLHFVKESKQDESGMPNNRFLAERTGGTYSTLKVQPAELEDSGVYFCASSRGGYGYTFGSGTRLTVV.